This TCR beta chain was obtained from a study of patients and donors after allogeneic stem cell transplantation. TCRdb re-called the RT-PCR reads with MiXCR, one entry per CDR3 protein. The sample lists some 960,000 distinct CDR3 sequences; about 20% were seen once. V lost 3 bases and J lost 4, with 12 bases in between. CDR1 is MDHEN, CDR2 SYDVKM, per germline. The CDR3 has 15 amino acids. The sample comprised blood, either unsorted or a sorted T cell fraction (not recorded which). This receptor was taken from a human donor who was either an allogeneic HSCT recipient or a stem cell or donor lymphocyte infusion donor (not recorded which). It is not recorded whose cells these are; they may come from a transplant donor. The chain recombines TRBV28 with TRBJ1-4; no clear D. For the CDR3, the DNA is TGTGCCAGCAGTTTCGGAGGCGGTGGTAATGAAAAACTGTTTTTT. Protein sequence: CASSFGGGGNEKLFF.